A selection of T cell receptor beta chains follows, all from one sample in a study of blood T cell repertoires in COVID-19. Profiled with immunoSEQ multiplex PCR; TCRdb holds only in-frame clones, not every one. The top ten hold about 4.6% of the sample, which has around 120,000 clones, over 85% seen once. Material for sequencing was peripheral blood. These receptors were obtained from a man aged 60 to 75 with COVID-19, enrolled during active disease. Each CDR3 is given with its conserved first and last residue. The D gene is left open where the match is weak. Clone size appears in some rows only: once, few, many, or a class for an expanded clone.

CASSLNWNTEAFF	TGTGCCAGCAGTTTGAACTGGAACACTGAAGCTTTCTTT	-	-	TRBV28	TRBJ1-1
CASSPRSEQPQHF	TGTGCCAGCAGCCCTCGTTCAGAACAGCCCCAGCATTTT	-	-	TRBV28	TRBJ1-5
CASSNSGSGDTQYF	TGTGCCAGCAGCAATAGCGGGAGCGGAGATACGCAGTATTTT	TRBD2	-	TRBV5-6	TRBJ2-3
CASRRQGDTEAFF	TGCGCCAGCAGGCGACAGGGAGACACTGAAGCTTTCTTT	TRBD1	-	TRBV5-1	TRBJ1-1
CASSDRRVKPDTQYF	TGTGCCAGCAGTGATCGACGGGTAAAGCCAGATACGCAGTATTTT	-	-	TRBV6-2/TRBV6-3	TRBJ2-3
CASSGSVLAGGRSQETQYF	TGTGCCAGCAGCGGGTCGGTACTAGCGGGAGGGCGGAGCCAAGAGACCCAGTACTTC	TRBD2	medium-sized	TRBV5-5	TRBJ2-5
CASSHQVMNTEAFF	TGTGCCAGCTCCCACCAGGTTATGAACACTGAAGCTTTCTTT	-	-	TRBV18	TRBJ1-1
CASNPKEVNEQFF	TGTGCCAGCAACCCGAAAGAGGTTAATGAGCAGTTCTTC	-	-	TRBV7-9	TRBJ2-1
CASSLQTGANYGYTF	TGTGCCAGCAGTTTACAGACAGGGGCCAACTATGGCTACACCTTC	TRBD1	-	TRBV27	TRBJ1-2
CASSLNLAAMSSTDTQYF	TGTGCCAGCAGTTTAAACCTAGCGGCTATGAGTAGCACAGATACGCAGTATTTT	TRBD2	-	TRBV28	TRBJ2-3
CASSLGATSPLHF	TGTGCCAGCAGCTTGGGAGCAACTTCACCCCTCCACTTT	-	-	TRBV11-2	TRBJ1-6
CASSQGGLAEQETQYF	TGCGCCAGCAGCCAGGGCGGACTAGCGGAGCAAGAGACCCAGTACTTC	TRBD2	-	TRBV5-1	TRBJ2-5
CASSASTTGDANQPQHF	TGTGCCAGCAGTGCCTCTACGACAGGGGATGCCAATCAGCCCCAGCATTTT	TRBD1	-	TRBV25-1	TRBJ1-5
CAIHSTGEGSPLHF	TGTGCCATCCACAGTACAGGGGAAGGGTCACCCCTCCACTTT	TRBD1	once	TRBV28	TRBJ1-6
CASSLPGEQFF	TGCGCCAGCAGCCTACCAGGGGAGCAGTTCTTC	-	-	TRBV4-1	TRBJ2-1
CASSSIAGGHGELFF	TGTGCCAGCAGCTCGATAGCGGGAGGACACGGGGAGCTGTTTTTT	TRBD2	-	TRBV11-2	TRBJ2-2
CAISLGQGDGYTF	TGTGCCATCAGTTTAGGACAGGGCGATGGCTACACCTTC	TRBD1	-	TRBV10-3	TRBJ1-2
CASSRQPNQPQHF	TGTGCCAGCAGTCGACAGCCCAATCAGCCCCAGCATTTT	-	-	TRBV2	TRBJ1-5
CAWSVPGLAVEQYF	TGTGCCTGGAGTGTACCCGGACTAGCGGTCGAGCAGTACTTC	TRBD2	-	TRBV30	TRBJ2-7
CATGGGGRLLEKLFF	TGTGCCACAGGAGGGGGGGGGAGGTTGTTGGAAAAACTGTTTTTT	-	-	TRBV6-6	TRBJ1-4
CASNYNTGELFF	TGTGCCAGCAACTACAACACCGGGGAGCTGTTTTTT	-	-	TRBV6-6	TRBJ2-2
CASSLGFRPGRGGNEQFF	TGTGCCAGCAGCTTAGGCTTCCGCCCAGGGAGGGGGGGCAATGAGCAGTTCTTC	-	once	TRBV7-6	TRBJ2-1
CASSLGSEIPSYEQYF	TGTGCCAGCAGCTTAGGGTCGGAGATACCCTCCTACGAGCAGTACTTC	-	-	TRBV7-9	TRBJ2-7
CASSSSGRPGELFF	TGTGCCAGCAGTTCCTCCGGGAGGCCCGGGGAGCTGTTTTTT	TRBD2	-	TRBV28	TRBJ2-2
CASSPLAGVSEQYF	TGCGCCAGCAGCCCTCTAGCGGGAGTTAGCGAGCAGTACTTC	TRBD2	-	TRBV4-3	TRBJ2-7
CASSVDRAGNTIYF	TGTGCCAGCAGTGTTGACAGGGCTGGAAACACCATATATTTT	TRBD1	few	TRBV2	TRBJ1-3
CASSSAGPYNEQFF	TGTGCCAGCAGTTCCGCGGGACCCTACAATGAGCAGTTCTTC	-	once	TRBV7-6	TRBJ2-1
CASSQDYSSYNEQFF	TGTGCCAGCAGCCAGGATTACAGCTCCTACAATGAGCAGTTCTTC	-	-	TRBV3-1/TRBV3-2	TRBJ2-1
CASNLAGVGYNEQFF	TGTGCCAGCAACTTAGCGGGAGTGGGATACAATGAGCAGTTCTTC	TRBD2	-	TRBV2	TRBJ2-1
CASDGGRNSGANVLTF	TGTGCCTCCGATGGAGGACGGAACTCTGGGGCCAACGTCCTGACTTTC	-	-	TRBV3-1/TRBV3-2	TRBJ2-6
CASSWGVEAFF	TGTGCCAGCAGCTGGGGAGTGGAAGCTTTCTTT	-	-	TRBV12-3/TRBV12-4	TRBJ1-1
CATSRETSGSTDTQYF	TGTGCCACCAGCAGAGAGACTAGCGGTAGCACAGATACGCAGTATTTT	TRBD2	-	TRBV15	TRBJ2-3
CAISDQRDNEQYF	TGTGCCATCAGTGATCAGCGGGACAACGAGCAGTACTTC	-	-	TRBV10-3	TRBJ2-7
CASSLDRGVVDEQYF	TGTGCCAGCAGCTTGGACAGGGGGGTGGTCGACGAGCAGTACTTC	TRBD1	-	TRBV11-2	TRBJ2-7
CATRPATGNEAFF	TGTGCCACCAGGCCTGCTACAGGTAATGAAGCTTTCTTT	-	-	TRBV24-1	TRBJ1-1
CASSQWTGLGNQPQHF	TGTGCCAGCAGTCAATGGACAGGCCTCGGCAATCAGCCCCAGCATTTT	TRBD1	-	TRBV6-2/TRBV6-3	TRBJ1-5
CASSLGGLGEQYF	TGTGCCAGCAGCCTAGGAGGGCTGGGGGAGCAGTACTTC	-	-	TRBV21-1	TRBJ2-7
CASSGWGPYNEQFF	TGCGCCAGCAGCGGTTGGGGCCCCTACAATGAGCAGTTCTTC	-	-	TRBV4-1	TRBJ2-1
CASSIRRGKDYGYTF	TGTGCCAGTAGTATACGACGGGGGAAGGACTATGGCTACACCTTC	-	few	TRBV19	TRBJ1-2
CASYRRMASGNVVNEQFF	TGTGCCAGCTACCGCCGTATGGCTAGCGGGAATGTAGTGAATGAGCAGTTCTTC	TRBD2	-	TRBV5-5	TRBJ2-1
CASSQGAGIDQPQHF	TGTGCCAGCAGCCAAGGGGCAGGGATTGATCAGCCCCAGCATTTT	-	once	TRBV3-1/TRBV3-2	TRBJ1-5
CASSTPNRGSTYNSPLHF	TGTGCCAGTAGTACTCCAAACAGGGGTAGCACCTATAATTCACCCCTCCACTTT	TRBD1	-	TRBV19	TRBJ1-6
CAISERGQGVYEQYF	TGTGCCATCAGTGAGAGGGGACAGGGGGTCTACGAGCAGTACTTC	TRBD1	-	TRBV10-3	TRBJ2-7
CASSLDRTSHEQFF	TGTGCTAGCAGCTTAGATAGGACTAGTCATGAGCAGTTCTTC	TRBD2	-	TRBV7-7	TRBJ2-1
CASSESRVLAGGNEQFF	TGCGCCAGCAGTGAGTCAAGGGTGCTAGCGGGAGGGAATGAGCAGTTCTTC	TRBD2	-	TRBV10-1	TRBJ2-1
CASSPRASGNYNEQFF	TGTGCCAGCAGTCCTCGGGCTAGCGGGAATTACAATGAGCAGTTCTTC	TRBD2	-	TRBV7-8	TRBJ2-1
CASREQGYQPQHF	TGTGCCAGCAGGGAACAGGGGTACCAGCCCCAGCATTTT	TRBD1	once	TRBV28	TRBJ1-5
CSASPSGYNEQFF	TGCAGTGCTAGTCCTAGTGGTTACAATGAGCAGTTCTTC	-	-	TRBV20-1	TRBJ2-1
CASKTRSYEQYF	TGTGCCAGCAAGACTCGGTCCTACGAGCAGTACTTC	-	-	TRBV5-6	TRBJ2-7
CAISESPGLAAQETQYF	TGTGCCATCAGTGAGTCCCCGGGACTAGCGGCCCAAGAGACCCAGTACTTC	TRBD2	-	TRBV10-3	TRBJ2-5
CASSSGYSGVTYEQYF	TGTGCCAGCAGCTCTGGGTACTCAGGGGTAACCTACGAGCAGTACTTC	-	-	TRBV5-4	TRBJ2-7
CASSLTTSGEQFF	TGTGCCAGCAGCCTGACTACTAGCGGTGAGCAGTTCTTC	TRBD2	-	TRBV7-9	TRBJ2-1
CASSRGLDGNEQFF	TGTGCCAGTAGTAGGGGACTAGATGGAAATGAGCAGTTCTTC	TRBD2	-	TRBV19	TRBJ2-1
CASSSTSGSPSVYNEQFF	TGTGCCAGCAGCTCGACTAGCGGGAGTCCCTCGGTCTACAATGAGCAGTTCTTC	TRBD2	-	TRBV7-6	TRBJ2-1
CASSFGQGREAFF	TGTGCCAGCAGTTTTGGACAGGGGAGAGAAGCTTTCTTT	TRBD1	-	TRBV12-3/TRBV12-4	TRBJ1-1